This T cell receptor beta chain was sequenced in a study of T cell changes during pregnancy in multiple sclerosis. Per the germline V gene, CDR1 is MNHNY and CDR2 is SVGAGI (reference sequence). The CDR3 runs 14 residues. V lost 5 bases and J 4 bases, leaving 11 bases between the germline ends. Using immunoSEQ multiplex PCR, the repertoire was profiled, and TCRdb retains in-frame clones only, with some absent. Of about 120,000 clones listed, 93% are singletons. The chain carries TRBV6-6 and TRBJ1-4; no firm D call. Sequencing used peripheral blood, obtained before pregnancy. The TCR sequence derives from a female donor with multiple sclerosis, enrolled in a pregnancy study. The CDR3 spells CASSPPGGNEKLFF. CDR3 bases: TGTGCCAGCAGTCCGCCCGGTGGTAATGAAAAACTGTTTTTT.